This entry lists 3 T cell receptor beta chains sequenced from one sample in a study of technical replicates of blood from a handful of donors (dated by TCRdb to about 2017). Libraries were constructed by the immunoSEQ multiplex PCR assay. This immuneACCESS table, as held by TCRdb, lists in-frame sequences with V and J called but not all clones. Of the missing ones, under half trace to an unresolved V gene in checked studies; the others have no known cause. The sample table records 64,000 or so clones; approximately 83% of these occur just once. 5.1% of the sample goes to the ten largest clones. Sequenced input: PBMCs. The receptors were sampled from a human donor in good health. Some clones in this sample may be carry-over from other donors' samples.

V usage is TRBV7-3 and J usage is TRBJ1-2; D remains unclear. The V gene lost 1 base and the J gene lost 4 bases, with 7 bases spanning the gap. The germline gives CDR1 SGHTA, CDR2 FQGTGA. The CDR3 has 13 amino acids. CDR3 region: CASSLRGGYGYTF. CDR3 nucleotides: TGTGCCAGCAGCTTAAGAGGCGGCTATGGCTACACCTTC.

The chain employs TRBV29-1 and TRBJ2-7, with D possibly TRBD1 on 5 matching bases. The CDR3 length is 13 residues. V was pared by 0 bases and J by 6 bases, with 12 bases between. Germline CDR1 and CDR2: SQVTM and ANQGSEA. CDR3 DNA: TGCAGCGTTGAAGATGGGGCAGGCGCCGAGCAGTACTTC. Protein sequence: CSVEDGAGAEQYF.

The chain combines TRBV5-1 with TRBJ2-2, with D perhaps TRBD1 (6 bases). The CDR3 has 16 residues. CDR1 is SGHRS and CDR2 is YFSETQ in the germline V gene. Between the trimmed V and J ends, which lost 0 bases and 2 bases, there was a span of 11 bases. CDR3: CASSLAGRGNTGELFF. In DNA, the CDR3 is TGCGCCAGCAGCTTGGCCGGCAGGGGTAACACCGGGGAGCTGTTTTTT.